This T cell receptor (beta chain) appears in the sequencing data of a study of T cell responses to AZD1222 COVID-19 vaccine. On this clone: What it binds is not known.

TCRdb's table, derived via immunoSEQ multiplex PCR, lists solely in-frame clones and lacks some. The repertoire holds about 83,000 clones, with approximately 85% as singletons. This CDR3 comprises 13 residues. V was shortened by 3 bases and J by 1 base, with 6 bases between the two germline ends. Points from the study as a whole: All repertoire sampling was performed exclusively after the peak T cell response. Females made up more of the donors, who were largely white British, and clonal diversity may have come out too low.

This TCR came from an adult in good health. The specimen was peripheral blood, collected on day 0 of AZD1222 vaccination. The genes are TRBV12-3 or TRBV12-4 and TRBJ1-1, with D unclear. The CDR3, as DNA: TGTGCCAGCAGTTTCAACAGGAACACTGAAGCTTTCTTT. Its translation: CASSFNRNTEAFF.